Detailed here is one T cell receptor (beta chain). The sample belongs to a study of blood T cell repertoires in COVID-19. Source study methods: For nucleated cells, counts were estimated from reference gene primer amplification. Repertoires were generated with immunoSEQ multiplex PCR, while TCRdb's copy carries only in-frame clones and drops some. D and trimming come from the DNA, and the V and J calls and clone size come from that table. In the table there are 380,000 or so clones, approximately 86% of which are singletons. Patients at the Seattle site were enrolled during active infection and followed longitudinally. The CDR3 loop spans 12 amino acids. The germline V and J ends were trimmed by 11 bases and 7 bases, with 12 bases remaining between them. Germline V gene lookup returns CDR1 MNHEY and CDR2 SVGAGI.

This sequence was found in a woman aged 55-69 years with COVID-19, enrolled during active disease. V gene TRBV6-5 combines with J gene TRBJ1-6; perhaps TRBD1 as D (6 bases). Sequenced material: peripheral blood. The chain's CDR3 is CAAITGNSPLHF. CDR3 DNA sequence: TGTGCCGCCATTACAGGGAATTCACCCCTCCACTTT.